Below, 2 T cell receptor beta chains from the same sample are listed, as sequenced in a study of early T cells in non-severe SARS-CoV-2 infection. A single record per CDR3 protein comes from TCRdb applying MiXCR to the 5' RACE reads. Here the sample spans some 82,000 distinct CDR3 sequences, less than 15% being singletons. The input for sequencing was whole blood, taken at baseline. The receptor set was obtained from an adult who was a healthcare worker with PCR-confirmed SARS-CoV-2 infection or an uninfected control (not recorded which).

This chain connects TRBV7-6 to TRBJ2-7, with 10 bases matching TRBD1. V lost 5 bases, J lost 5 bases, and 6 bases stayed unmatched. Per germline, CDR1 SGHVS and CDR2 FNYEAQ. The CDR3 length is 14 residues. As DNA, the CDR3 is TGTGCCAGCAGCCCCGGGGGGACAGGGGACGAGCAGTACTTC. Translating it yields CASSPGGTGDEQYF.

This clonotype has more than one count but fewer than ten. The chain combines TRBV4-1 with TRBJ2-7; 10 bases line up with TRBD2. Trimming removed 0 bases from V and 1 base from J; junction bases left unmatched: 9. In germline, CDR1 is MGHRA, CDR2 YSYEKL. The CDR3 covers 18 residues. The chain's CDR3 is CASSQDRLAGDLSYEQYF. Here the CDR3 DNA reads TGCGCCAGCAGCCAAGATCGCCTAGCGGGGGACTTATCCTACGAGCAGTACTTC.